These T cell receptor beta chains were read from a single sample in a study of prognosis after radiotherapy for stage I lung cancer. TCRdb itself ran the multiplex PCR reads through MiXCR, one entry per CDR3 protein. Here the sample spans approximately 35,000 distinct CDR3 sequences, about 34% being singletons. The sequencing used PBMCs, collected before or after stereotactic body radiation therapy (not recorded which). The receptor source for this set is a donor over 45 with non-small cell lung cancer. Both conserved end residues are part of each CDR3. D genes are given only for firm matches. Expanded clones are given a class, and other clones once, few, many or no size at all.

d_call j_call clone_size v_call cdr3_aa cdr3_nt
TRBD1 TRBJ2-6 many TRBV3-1 CASSQEVTGGLSGANVLTF TGTGCCAGCAGCCAAGAAGTTACAGGGGGCTTATCCGGGGCCAACGTCCTGACTTTC
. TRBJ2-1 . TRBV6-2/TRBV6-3 CASSYSDYNEQFF TGTGCCAGCAGTTACTCGGACTACAATGAGCAGTTCTTC
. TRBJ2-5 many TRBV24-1 CATSDSGHETQYF TGTGCCACCAGTGATTCCGGTCATGAGACCCAGTACTTC
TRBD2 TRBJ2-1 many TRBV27 CASSRGTSGRLNEQFF TGTGCCAGCAGTCGCGGGACTAGCGGGAGATTAAATGAGCAGTTCTTC
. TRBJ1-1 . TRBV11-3 CASSLVSNTEAFF TGTGCCAGCAGCTTAGTCAGTAACACTGAAGCTTTCTTT
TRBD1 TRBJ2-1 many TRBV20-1 CSAGRPTGGEQFF TGCAGTGCTGGACGACCGACAGGGGGTGAGCAGTTCTTC
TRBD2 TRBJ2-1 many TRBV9 CASSPGNAGVNNEQFF TGTGCCAGCAGCCCCGGTAATGCGGGAGTAAACAATGAGCAGTTCTTC
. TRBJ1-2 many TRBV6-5 CASSQSRTVPRNGYTF TGTGCCAGCAGCCAGAGCAGGACAGTCCCAAGGAATGGCTACACCTTC
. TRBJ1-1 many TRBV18 CASSQDGHTEAFF TGTGCCAGCTCACAGGACGGCCACACTGAAGCTTTCTTT
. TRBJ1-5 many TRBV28 CASTVMGQSDQPQHF TGTGCCAGTACTGTCATGGGGCAGTCAGATCAGCCCCAGCATTTT
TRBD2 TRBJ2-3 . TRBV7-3 CASSPLAGTDTQYF TGTGCCAGCAGCCCACTAGCGGGCACAGATACGCAGTATTTT
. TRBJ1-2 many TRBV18 CASSPALGPTNYGYTF TGTGCCAGCTCACCAGCGTTGGGGCCGACTAACTATGGCTACACCTTC
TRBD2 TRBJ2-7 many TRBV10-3 CAISATSGGANGEQYF TGTGCCATCAGCGCTACTAGCGGGGGGGCCAACGGCGAGCAGTACTTC
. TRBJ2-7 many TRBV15 CATSRGRGGRALWF TGTGCCACCAGCAGAGGTCGAGGGGGACGGGCCTTGTGGTTC
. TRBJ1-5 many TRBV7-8 CASSLGSRGGNQPQHF TGTGCCAGCAGCTTAGGTTCCAGGGGCGGCAATCAGCCCCAGCATTTT
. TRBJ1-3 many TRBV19 CASSSTTDTGNTIYF TGTGCCAGTAGTTCAACTACAGATACTGGAAACACCATATATTTT
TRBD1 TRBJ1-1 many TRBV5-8 CASSLGQGAGTEAFF TGTGCCAGCAGCTTGGGACAGGGGGCAGGCACTGAAGCTTTCTTT
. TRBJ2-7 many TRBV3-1 CASSQGASSYEQYF TGTGCCAGCAGCCAGGGGGCGAGCTCCTACGAGCAGTACTTC
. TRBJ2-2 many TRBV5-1 CASSFSGANTGELFF TGCGCCAGCAGCTTTTCCGGGGCGAACACCGGGGAGCTGTTTTTT
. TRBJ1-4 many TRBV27 CASRAFSSATNEKLFF TGTGCCAGCAGGGCCTTTTCCTCGGCAACTAATGAAAAACTGTTTTTT
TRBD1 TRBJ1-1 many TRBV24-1 CATRDGTGGVGTEAFF TGTGCCACCAGGGACGGGACAGGAGGAGTGGGCACTGAAGCTTTCTTT
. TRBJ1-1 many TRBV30 CAWSVQGDTEAFF TGTGCCTGGAGTGTACAAGGGGACACTGAAGCTTTCTTT
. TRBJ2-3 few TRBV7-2 CASSFPGTESPTDTQYF TGTGCCAGCAGCTTTCCCGGGACGGAGTCACCCACAGATACGCAGTATTTT
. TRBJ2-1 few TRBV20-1 CSARDRRIPYNEQFF TGCAGTGCTAGAGACCGACGGATTCCCTACAATGAGCAGTTCTTC
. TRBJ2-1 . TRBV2 CASSDPRNEIAVFF TGTGCCAGCAGTGACCCCCGCAACGAGATTGCCGTGTTCTTC
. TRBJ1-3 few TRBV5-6 CASSFAGGYSGNTIYF TGTGCCAGCAGCTTCGCAGGAGGTTACTCTGGAAACACCATATATTTT
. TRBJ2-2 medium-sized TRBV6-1 CASSGRQGDTGELFF TGTGCCAGCAGTGGGCGGCAGGGCGACACCGGGGAGCTGTTTTTT
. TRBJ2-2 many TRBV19 CASRQGQGSGELFF TGTGCCAGTAGGCAAGGGCAGGGGAGCGGGGAGCTGTTTTTT
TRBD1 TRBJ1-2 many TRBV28 CASRRTGSNYGYTF TGTGCCAGCAGGCGGACAGGGAGTAACTATGGCTACACCTTC
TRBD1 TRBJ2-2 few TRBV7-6 CASGLGQGGITGELFF TGTGCCAGCGGACTAGGACAGGGGGGAATCACCGGGGAGCTGTTTTTT
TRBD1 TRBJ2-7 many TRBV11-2 CASSLGYGTDYEQYF TGTGCCAGCAGCTTAGGGTACGGGACAGACTACGAGCAGTACTTC
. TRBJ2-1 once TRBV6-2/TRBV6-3 CASSPPNNEQFF TGTGCCAGCAGCCCCCCTAACAATGAGCAGTTCTTC
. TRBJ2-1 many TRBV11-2 CASSLDGSGDEQFF TGTGCCAGCAGCTTAGATGGGAGCGGCGATGAGCAGTTCTTC
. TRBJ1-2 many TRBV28 CASIPGGAYGYTF TGTGCCAGCATCCCAGGAGGGGCCTATGGCTACACCTTC
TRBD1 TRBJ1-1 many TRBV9 CASTAGQGLTEAFF TGTGCCAGCACCGCGGGACAGGGGCTTACTGAAGCTTTCTTT
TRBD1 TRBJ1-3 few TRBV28 CATEGAAVTDTIYF TGTGCCACCGAGGGGGCGGCCGTAACGGACACCATATATTTT
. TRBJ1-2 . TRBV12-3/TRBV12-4 CASSSGKYGYTF TGTGCCAGCAGTTCGGGGAAATATGGCTACACCTTC
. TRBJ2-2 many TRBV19 CASSQTRPVGTGELFF TGTGCCAGTAGCCAGACAAGGCCCGTAGGGACCGGGGAGCTGTTTTTT
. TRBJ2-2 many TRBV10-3 CAISANRGGTGELFF TGTGCCATCAGTGCCAACAGGGGAGGAACCGGGGAGCTGTTTTTT
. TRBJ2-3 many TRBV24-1 CATSMGQDTQYF TGTGCCACCAGTATGGGACAAGATACGCAGTATTTT
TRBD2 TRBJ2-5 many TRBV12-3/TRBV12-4 CASEREWGETQYF TGTGCCAGCGAGCGGGAGTGGGGGGAGACCCAGTACTTC